The 26 T cell receptor beta chains in this list originate from one sample, sequenced in a study of cytomegalovirus exposure and HLA in healthy donors. In the PCR, 60 Vbeta and 13 Jbeta primers were used. Produced via immunoSEQ multiplex PCR; TCRdb's table is partial and in-frame only. Altogether about 110,000 clones are present, 76% being singletons, with the ten largest covering 6.5% to 8.5%. What was sequenced was PBMCs. All receptors derive from a woman aged 45 to 65 in good health and CMV-seropositive.

As concerns this clone: Additional DNA sequences in this sample encode the identical CDR3. The chain uses TRBV2 and TRBJ1-5, with TRBD1 as a possible D gene (5 bases). CDR3 length: 14 amino acids. V lost 5 bases and J lost 0, with 8 bases in between. Germline lookup yields CDR1 SNHLY and CDR2 FYNNEI. CDR3 nucleotide sequence: TGTGCCAGCAGTTCTCAGGGTAGCAATCAGCCCCAGCATTTT. This sequence encodes CASSSQGSNQPQHF.

The chain joins TRBV5-4 to TRBJ1-1; no reliable D call. Germline assignment: CDR1 SGHNT and CDR2 YYREEE (reference sequence). Trimming stripped 4 bases from V and 4 bases from J, with 17 bases between. CDR3 size: 15 residues. The CDR3 DNA is TGTGCCAGCAGCGCCCGGGAGAGGCCTCGCACTGAAGCTTTCTTT. Its translation: CASSARERPRTEAFF.

A few counts support this clone. V is TRBV19 and J is TRBJ2-3; D is ambiguous. This CDR3 is 16 amino acids long. Between the trimmed V and J ends, which lost 7 bases and 5 bases, there was a span of 22 bases. Germline CDR1 LNHDA, CDR2 SQIVND (reference sequence). The CDR3 sequence is CASTQRVQLSQDTQYF. In nucleotides, the CDR3 is TGTGCCAGTACCCAACGGGTTCAGCTATCGCAAGATACGCAGTATTTT.

The genes are TRBV5-1 and TRBJ2-7, with D possibly matching TRBD2 (7 bases). CDR3 length equals 16 residues. V shed 4 bases and J shed 2 bases, with 19 bases lying between them. CDR1 is SGHRS and CDR2 is YFSETQ in the germline V gene. The CDR3 sequence: CASSQPGGGAPYEQYF. Here the CDR3 DNA reads TGCGCCAGCAGCCAACCCGGTGGGGGGGCGCCCTACGAGCAGTACTTC.

The chain recombines TRBV5-1 with TRBJ1-6, with 7 positions matching TRBD1. CDR1 and CDR2 from the germline V gene are SGHRS and YFSETQ. The junction had 3 bases not matched to a gene; V was cut back by 4 bases and J by 8 bases. This CDR3 is built from 13 residues. CDR3: CASSPDRDSPLHF. CDR3 nucleotide sequence: TGCGCCAGCAGCCCAGACAGGGATTCACCCCTCCACTTT.

The chain combines TRBV7-2 with TRBJ2-2, with a possible D match to TRBD2 (5 bases). V lost 6 bases, J lost 1 base, and 12 bases lay in between. The CDR3 totals 15 residues. Looked up from germline, CDR1 is SGHTA and CDR2 is FQGNSA. CDR3 region: CASREARKNTGELFF. The CDR3 bases are TGTGCCAGCAGGGAGGCGCGGAAGAACACCGGGGAGCTGTTTTTT.

Concerning this clone: Within the sample, other DNA sequences also encode this same CDR3. The genes are TRBV7-2 and TRBJ2-3; possible D gene TRBD1, 6 bases. The germline CDR1 and CDR2 sequences are SGHTA and FQGNSA. Trimming left V 3 bases short and J 1 base short, with 8 bases between. There are 14 residues in the CDR3. The CDR3: CASSLRTGTDTQYF. The CDR3 DNA follows: TGTGCCAGCAGCTTGCGGACAGGCACAGATACGCAGTATTTT. The full variable domain, in which reference TRBV7-2 and TRBJ2-3 provide the parts outside the CDR3, is GAGVSQSPSNKVTEKGKDVELRCDPISGHTALYWYRQSLGQGLEFLIYFQGNSAPDKSGLPSDRFSAERTGGSVSTLTIQRTQQEDSAVYLCASSLRTGTDTQYFGPGTRLTVL.

The rearrangement links TRBV6-5 to TRBJ2-1, with D possibly being TRBD2 (6 bases). The CDR3 has 14 amino acids. V dropped 4 bases and J dropped 4 bases, with 11 bases sitting between them. Germline lookup yields CDR1 MNHEY and CDR2 SVGAGI. The CDR3 bases are TGTGCCAGCAGTTCGGAGGGCGGATACAATGAGCAGTTCTTC. Translated: CASSSEGGYNEQFF.

The chain carries TRBV18 and TRBJ1-6; no clear D gene. Between the trimmed V and J ends, which lost 2 bases and 6 bases, there was a span of 5 bases. Germline CDR1 reads KGHSH; CDR2 reads LQKENI. This CDR3 is built from 13 residues. The CDR3 region has the DNA TGTGCCAGCTCACCATCCCTTAATTCACCCCTCCACTTT. Its translation is CASSPSLNSPLHF.

The rearrangement uses TRBV11-1 and TRBJ2-1; D possibly corresponds to TRBD1 (5 bases). Germline lookup yields CDR1 SGHAT and CDR2 FQDESV (reference sequence). V was cut by 4 bases and J by 3 bases, with 10 bases left in between. This CDR3 region has 14 residues. The CDR3: CASSSMDNYNEQFF. CDR3 bases: TGTGCCAGCAGCTCCATGGACAACTACAATGAGCAGTTCTTC.

The chain recombines TRBV5-4 with TRBJ1-4, with D perhaps TRBD1 (6 bases). From germline, CDR1 is SGHNT and CDR2 YYREEE (reference sequence). V shed 4 bases and J shed 8 bases, with 24 bases lying between them. The CDR3 runs to 17 residues. The CDR3 here is CASSARGGRGPREKLFF. The CDR3 DNA follows: TGTGCCAGCAGCGCGAGAGGGGGAAGGGGCCCGAGGGAAAAACTGTTTTTT.

The chain uses TRBV9 and TRBJ2-3; maybe TRBD2 (6 bases). V lost 0 bases and J lost 4, with 6 bases in between. The CDR3 sequence is 13 residues long. Germline CDR1 SGDLS, CDR2 YYNGEE. CDR3 residues: CASSVGEADTQYF. The DNA of the CDR3 is TGTGCCAGCAGCGTAGGGGAGGCAGATACGCAGTATTTT.

This chain uses TRBV27 with TRBJ2-5, with 15 bases identical to TRBD2. The better agreement between TRBJ2-7 and the DNA end casts doubt on the J call. The CDR3 sequence is 19 residues long. From germline, CDR1 is MNHEY and CDR2 SMNVEV (reference sequence). The chain's CDR3 is CASSLGLAGGARAPYEQYF. Written as DNA, the CDR3 is TGTGCCAGCAGTTTAGGACTAGCGGGGGGGGCGAGGGCCCCCTACGAGCAGTACTTC.

This clone has only one observation. The rearrangement uses TRBV5-1 and TRBJ2-1; 10 bases are a match to TRBD2. The CDR3 totals 16 residues. Germline V gives CDR1 SGHRS, CDR2 YFSETQ. With 0 bases clipped from V and 4 bases from J, the junction kept 4 bases outside the gene matches. The CDR3 DNA reads TGCGCCAGCAGCTTGGGCGGACTAGCGGAGTACAATGAGCAGTTCTTC. Protein product: CASSLGGLAEYNEQFF.

The chain combines TRBV19 with TRBJ2-7, with D possibly being TRBD2 (6 bases). Germline CDR1 and CDR2: LNHDA and SQIVND (reference sequence). The CDR3 runs to 13 residues. Trimming removed 5 bases from V and 5 bases from J, with 13 bases in between. CDR3 bases: TGTGCCAGTAGTCGAAGGCGGGGTGACGAGCAGTACTTC. As protein: CASSRRRGDEQYF.

This chain joins TRBV5-6 and TRBJ2-3; D is unclear. Germline V CDR1 and CDR2: SGHDT, YYEEEE. With 1 base removed from V and 5 bases from J, the gap between germline ends came to 5 bases. CDR3 length: 12 amino acids. The CDR3 reads CASSLNIDTQYF. CDR3 DNA sequence: TGTGCCAGCAGCTTGAACATAGATACGCAGTATTTT.

The V gene is TRBV29-1, the J gene TRBJ2-7; the match to TRBD2 covers 8 bases. Trimming took 1 base from V and 5 from J; bases not matched to a gene: 7. The V gene's germline CDR1 is SQVTM and CDR2 ANQGSEA. CDR3 length: 14 residues. The DNA of the CDR3 is TGCAGCGTTGAAGGTGGGCTAGCGGGTGACGAGCAGTACTTC. It codes for CSVEGGLAGDEQYF.

A remark on this clone: One junction end does not reproduce the germline sequence, and a read error may be involved. The chain is built from TRBV7-7 and TRBJ2-5; TRBD2 aligns across 10 bases. This CDR3 has 16 amino acids. Germline assignment: CDR1 SSHAT and CDR2 FNYEAQ (reference sequence). CDR3: CASSYRPLAGVETQYF. The CDR3 coding sequence is TGTGCTAGCAGCTACCGACCGCTAGCGGGGGTAGAGACCCAGTACTTC.

The V gene is TRBV6-5, the J gene TRBJ2-1, with D possibly TRBD2 on 5 matching bases. The CDR3 covers 15 residues. Trimming shortened V by 2 bases and J by 3 bases, and 11 bases separated the two germline ends. CDR1 is MNHEY and CDR2 is SVGAGI in the germline V gene. DNA for the CDR3: TGTGCCAGCAGTTACGCTTCGGGGTTCTACAATGAGCAGTTCTTC. This encodes CASSYASGFYNEQFF.

This sequence joins TRBV5-6 and TRBJ2-5; 8 bases map to TRBD2. The length of the CDR3 is 16 residues. The germline CDR1 and CDR2 sequences are SGHDT and YYEEEE. V dropped 2 bases and J dropped 2; count of bases not matched to a gene: 8. The CDR3 sequence: CASSFLSVAGQETQYF. CDR3 bases: TGTGCCAGCAGCTTTCTATCTGTAGCGGGACAAGAGACCCAGTACTTC.

Only one count was recorded for this clone. The V gene is TRBV5-1, the J gene TRBJ2-5, with 11 bases fitting TRBD1. The CDR3 runs to 14 residues. Germline loops: CDR1 SGHRS, CDR2 YFSETQ. V lost 4 bases, J lost 5 bases, and 4 bases stayed unmatched. CDR3 nucleotides: TGCGCCAGCAGCGGACAGGGGGCGGGGGAGACCCAGTACTTC. The encoded protein is CASSGQGAGETQYF.

The chain recombines TRBV7-3 with TRBJ1-1, with 7 bases aligning to TRBD1. J lost 4 bases, V lost 0 bases, and 2 bases had no gene match. Per the germline V gene, CDR1 is SGHTA and CDR2 is FQGTGA. The CDR3 is 14 residues long. CDR3 DNA: TGTGCCAGCAGCTTAACGTACAGGGGCACTGAAGCTTTCTTT. It encodes CASSLTYRGTEAFF.

The chain links TRBV7-6 to TRBJ1-3; TRBD1 is a possible D gene (5 bases). This CDR3 comprises 17 residues. The V end was cut by 3 bases, the J end by 0 bases, with 15 bases between. The germline CDR1 and CDR2 sequences are SGHVS and FNYEAQ. This CDR3 reads CASSFAGTGSSGNTIYF. For the CDR3, the DNA is TGTGCCAGCAGCTTCGCCGGAACAGGATCCTCTGGAAACACCATATATTTT.

The V gene is TRBV9, the J gene TRBJ2-2; D gene unclear. The germline gives CDR1 SGDLS, CDR2 YYNGEE. V lost 3 bases and J lost 5, with 14 bases in between. The CDR3 covers 15 residues. The CDR3 here is CASSDSPPWTGELFF. The CDR3 DNA sequence: TGTGCCAGCAGCGACTCTCCACCTTGGACCGGGGAGCTGTTTTTT.

J is TRBJ2-1 and V is TRBV6-5; 8 positions match TRBD2. With V trimmed by 6 bases and J by 4 bases, 5 bases remained unmatched. This CDR3 is built from 14 residues. CDR1 and CDR2 from the germline V gene are MNHEY and SVGAGI. The CDR3 is CASRLTSEYNEQFF. CDR3 DNA: TGTGCCAGCAGACTGACTAGCGAGTACAATGAGCAGTTCTTC.

The chain carries TRBV2 and TRBJ2-1; TRBD1 matches at 7 bases. The CDR3 spans 16 residues. V was clipped by 4 bases and J by 1 base; unmatched bases: 7. The V gene's germline CDR1 is SNHLY and CDR2 FYNNEI. The CDR3 protein is CASSALEGASYNEQFF. The DNA for the CDR3 is TGTGCCAGCAGTGCCCTCGAGGGGGCATCCTACAATGAGCAGTTCTTC.